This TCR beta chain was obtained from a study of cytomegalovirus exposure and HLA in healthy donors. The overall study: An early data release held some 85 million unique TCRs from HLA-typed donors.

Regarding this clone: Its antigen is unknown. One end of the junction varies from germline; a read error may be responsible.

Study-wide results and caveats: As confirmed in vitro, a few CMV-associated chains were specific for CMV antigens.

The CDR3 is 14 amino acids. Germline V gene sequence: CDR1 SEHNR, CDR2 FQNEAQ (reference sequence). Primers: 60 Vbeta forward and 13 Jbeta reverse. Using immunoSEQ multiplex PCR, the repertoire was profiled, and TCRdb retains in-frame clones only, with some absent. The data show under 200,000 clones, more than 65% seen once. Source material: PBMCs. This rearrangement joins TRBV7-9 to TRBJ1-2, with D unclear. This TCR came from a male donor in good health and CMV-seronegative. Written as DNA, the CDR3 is TGTTCCAGCAGCTCAGATACAGCTAACTATGGCTACACCTTC. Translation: CSSSSDTANYGYTF.